This T cell receptor beta chain comes out of a study of chemoradiotherapy in HPV16-positive cancers. Points from the study as a whole: HPV-specific T cells were functionally defined from only a couple of HPV16-positive patients. Candidate HPV-specific clones and E7-related TCR motifs grew in tumor during treatment.

Germline V gives CDR1 LNHDA, CDR2 SQIVND (reference sequence). This CDR3 has 15 amino acids. V lost 7 bases to trimming and J lost 3 bases, with 17 bases between them. Over chemoradiotherapy, repertoires were sampled more than once. TCRdb's table, derived via immunoSEQ multiplex PCR, lists solely in-frame clones and lacks some. The sample contains about 1,500 clones, about nine tenths of which appear only once. Comments on this clone: Its target is not known.

This TCR was recovered from a human donor with HPV-associated anogenital cancer. The chain uses TRBV19 and TRBJ2-3; a weak D match, TRBD2 (5 bases). Material: tumor tissue, obtained from a patient who underwent chemoradiotherapy. Here the CDR3 DNA reads TGTGCCAGTACCAGAGTCGGGGAGCGGACAGATACGCAGTATTTT. This sequence encodes CASTRVGERTDTQYF. Combining the CDR3 with reference TRBV19 and TRBJ2-3 gives the whole variable domain DGGITQSPKYLFRKEGQNVTLSCEQNLNHDAMYWYRQDPGQGLRLIYYSQIVNDFQKGDIAEGYSVSREKKESFPLTVTSAQKNPTAFYLCASTRVGERTDTQYFGPGTRLTVL.